The 25 T cell receptor beta chains reported below all come from one sample, sequenced in a study of blood T cell repertoires in COVID-19. Sequencing used immunoSEQ multiplex PCR; TCRdb keeps in-frame clones, though not all of them. This table has under 300,000 clones, 86% appearing once. Sequenced sample: peripheral blood. All receptors derive from a man at least 80 years old with acute or convalescent COVID-19.

The V and J genes are TRBV19 and TRBJ1-1; D is ambiguous. The germline V and J ends were trimmed by 5 bases and 1 base, with 8 bases remaining between them. The length of the CDR3 is 13 residues. Germline V gene lookup returns CDR1 LNHDA and CDR2 SQIVND (reference sequence). CDR3 nucleotides: TGTGCCAGTAGTGTGCGGTGGAACACTGAAGCTTTCTTT. Residues: CASSVRWNTEAFF.

The J gene is TRBJ2-5, the V gene TRBV19; 7 bases align to TRBD1. The V gene's germline CDR1 is LNHDA and CDR2 SQIVND (reference sequence). J was trimmed by 4 bases and V by 1 base; bases with no gene match: 12. The CDR3 runs to 17 residues. CDR3 sequence (DNA): TGTGCCAGTAGTATAGGGAAGACAGGGCGAGGAGGAGAGACCCAGTACTTC. Its translation: CASSIGKTGRGGETQYF.

In this sample, this clone turned up once. This sequence joins TRBV5-8 and TRBJ1-1; D gene unclear. Germline CDR1 and CDR2: SGHTS and YDEGEE. V dropped 3 bases and J dropped 0 bases, with 9 bases sitting between them. The CDR3 is 14 amino acids. The chain's CDR3 is CASSSGVMNTEAFF. The CDR3 nucleotides read TGTGCCAGCAGCTCCGGGGTCATGAACACTGAAGCTTTCTTT.

The chain couples TRBV28 to TRBJ1-6; possible D gene TRBD1, 6 bases. The length of the CDR3 is 16 residues. Germline CDR1 and CDR2: MDHEN and SYDVKM. V lost 8 bases and J 4 bases, leaving 18 bases between the germline ends. DNA of the CDR3: TGTGCCAGCCTTGGGGGCCCCAGGCTATATAATTCACCCCTCCACTTT. Translated, it gives CASLGGPRLYNSPLHF.

The chain has TRBV19 and TRBJ1-6; tentatively, D is TRBD1 (5 bases). In germline, CDR1 is LNHDA, CDR2 SQIVND (reference sequence). The germline V and J ends were trimmed by 1 base and 12 bases, with 19 bases remaining between them. CDR3 length: 16 residues. The CDR3 sequence is CASSIVGQGGSEPLHF. CDR3 nucleotides: TGTGCCAGTAGTATAGTCGGCCAGGGAGGGTCGGAACCCCTCCACTTT.

The count of this clone is one. J is TRBJ1-2 and V is TRBV11-2; 10 bases map to TRBD1. The CDR3 has 13 residues. The junction had 0 bases not matched to a gene; V was cut back by 4 bases and J by 4 bases. The germline CDR1 and CDR2 sequences are SGHAT and FQNNGV. CDR3 amino acids: CASSWDRGYGYTF. CDR3 bases: TGTGCCAGCAGCTGGGACAGGGGCTATGGCTACACCTTC.

This clone was recorded once. The gene calls are TRBV4-2 and TRBJ1-1, with D maybe TRBD1 (6 bases). The germline gives CDR1 LGHNA, CDR2 YNFKEQ. The CDR3 is 13 amino acids. Trimming removed 5 bases at V and 9 bases at J, with 16 bases between. The CDR3 sequence: CASSDVTGRKAFF. The CDR3 bases are TGTGCCAGCAGCGACGTAACAGGGCGTAAAGCTTTCTTT.

The chain links TRBV6-6 to TRBJ2-1; maybe TRBD2 (5 bases). This CDR3 spans 15 amino acids. Per germline, CDR1 MNHNY and CDR2 SVGAGI (reference sequence). The ends were cut back, 2 bases at V and 4 bases at J, with 12 bases in the middle. CDR3 in DNA: TGTGCCAGCAGTTACGAGGGAACGGATTACAATGAGCAGTTCTTC. It translates to CASSYEGTDYNEQFF.

This chain joins TRBV6-5 and TRBJ2-7; tentatively, D is TRBD1 (6 bases). The CDR3 has 12 residues. The ends were cut back, 7 bases at V and 4 bases at J, with 11 bases in the middle. The germline CDR1 and CDR2 sequences are MNHEY and SVGAGI. In DNA, the CDR3 is TGTGCCAGCAACCAGGGGCCTTACGAGCAGTACTTC. It is translated as CASNQGPYEQYF.

This chain connects TRBV10-1 to TRBJ1-1; TRBD1 aligns across 7 bases. J lost 3 bases, V lost 4 bases, and 2 bases had no gene match. CDR1 WNHNN and CDR2 SYGVQD come from the germline V gene (reference sequence). The CDR3 has 13 residues. The CDR3 nucleotides are TGCGCCAGCAGTGGACAGGGACACACTGAAGCTTTCTTT. Translated, it gives CASSGQGHTEAFF.

The chain recombines TRBV9 with TRBJ1-1; TRBD1 might be the D (5 bases). Germline lookup yields CDR1 SGDLS and CDR2 YYNGEE. Trimming took 4 bases from V and 5 from J, leaving 15 bases between them. The CDR3 is made up of 14 amino acids. The CDR3 region is CASSQGVYGTEAFF. DNA for the CDR3: TGTGCCAGCAGCCAGGGCGTCTATGGGACTGAAGCTTTCTTT.

This clone was seen a handful of times. V gene TRBV11-3 combines with J gene TRBJ1-1; tentative D call: TRBD1 (6 bases). Trimming pared 5 bases from V and 1 base from J, leaving 11 bases between. The germline CDR1 and CDR2 sequences are SGHNT and YENEEA. This CDR3 is built from 14 residues. CDR3 DNA sequence: TGTGCCAGCAGCCTTACAGGGCGGAACACTGAAGCTTTCTTT. Its translation: CASSLTGRNTEAFF.

This chain joins TRBV19 and TRBJ2-2; 11 bases are a match to TRBD2. The CDR3 is 16 residues long. The germline gives CDR1 LNHDA, CDR2 SQIVND (reference sequence). With 4 bases clipped from V and 5 bases from J, the junction kept 6 bases outside the gene matches. CDR3 bases: TGTGCCAGTAGTAAAACTAGCGGGAGTTTTACCGGGGAGCTGTTTTTT. It specifies CASSKTSGSFTGELFF.

As regards this clone: Other nucleotide sequences in the sample specify the same CDR3. The chain couples TRBV3-1 (or the pseudogene TRBV3-2) to TRBJ2-2; D perhaps matches TRBD1 (6 bases). The CDR3 is 14 amino acids. Trimming pared 1 base from V and 5 bases from J, leaving 8 bases between. Germline lookup yields CDR1 LGHDT and CDR2 YNNKEL (reference sequence). The CDR3 nucleotides read TGTGCCAGCAGCCAAGGGACAGCAACCGGGGAGCTGTTTTTT. Its translation is CASSQGTATGELFF.

This chain links TRBV19 with TRBJ2-3, with TRBD1 identical over 11 bases. Per germline, CDR1 LNHDA and CDR2 SQIVND (reference sequence). With V trimmed by 10 bases and J by 6 bases, 12 bases remained unmatched. The CDR3 is 15 residues long. The CDR3 nucleotides are TGTGCCACCAGTGCCGGGACAGGGGGTTCTGATACGCAGTATTTT. This codes for CATSAGTGGSDTQYF.

The chain combines TRBV29-1 with TRBJ1-1; D possibly corresponds to TRBD1 (5 bases). This CDR3 region has 12 residues. The V gene's germline CDR1 is SQVTM and CDR2 ANQGSEA. V was clipped by 3 bases and J by 10 bases, with 15 bases between them. The CDR3 spells CSVDSGNKRAFF. DNA of the CDR3: TGCAGCGTTGATTCAGGGAATAAAAGAGCTTTCTTT.

The chain carries TRBV29-1 and TRBJ1-1; possibly TRBD1 for D (6 bases). Looked up from germline, CDR1 is SQVTM and CDR2 is ANQGSEA. The V end lost 1 base, the J end lost 3 bases, and 12 bases lay between the germline ends. CDR3 size: 14 residues. This CDR3 is CSVEVWGRHTEAFF. As DNA, the CDR3 is TGCAGCGTTGAAGTGTGGGGGCGGCACACTGAAGCTTTCTTT.

The chain couples TRBV18 to TRBJ2-7; D is unresolved. Germline V gives CDR1 KGHSH, CDR2 LQKENI. With 0 bases removed from V and 5 bases from J, the gap between germline ends came to 14 bases. CDR3 length: 15 amino acids. CDR3 DNA sequence: TGTGCCAGCTCACCACCTTCGGTTGCGGCCGACGAGCAGTACTTC. This translates into CASSPPSVAADEQYF.

The chain recombines TRBV2 with TRBJ1-5; the D gene is possibly TRBD1 (5 bases). Trimming cost V 9 bases and J 3 bases, with 12 bases left between them. From germline, CDR1 is SNHLY and CDR2 FYNNEI. This CDR3 is built from 13 residues. The CDR3 sequence: CASVQGYNQPQHF. DNA for the CDR3: TGTGCCAGTGTTCAGGGTTACAATCAGCCCCAGCATTTT.

This rearrangement joins TRBV6-5 to TRBJ1-1; D remains ambiguous. The CDR3 is 12 residues long. Germline V gene data show CDR1 as MNHEY and CDR2 as SVGAGI. Trimming shortened V by 7 bases and J by 7 bases, and 13 bases separated the two germline ends. CDR3 sequence reads: CASTEGRGEAFF. The CDR3 coding sequence is TGTGCCAGCACCGAAGGACGGGGTGAAGCTTTCTTT.

In its sample, this clone was seen a few times. J is TRBJ2-1 and V is TRBV15, with 13 bases identical to TRBD2. V dropped 0 bases and J dropped 0; count of bases not matched to a gene: 8. The CDR3 totals 20 residues. The germline CDR1 and CDR2 sequences are LNHNV and YYDKDF (reference sequence). CDR3 sequence: CATSRDWTSGSLSSYNEQFF. The CDR3 nucleotides read TGTGCCACCAGCAGAGACTGGACTAGCGGGAGCCTTAGCTCCTACAATGAGCAGTTCTTC.

The V and J genes are TRBV5-8 and TRBJ2-1; the D gene is possibly TRBD1 (6 bases). Trimming shortened V by 7 bases and J by 3 bases, and 14 bases separated the two germline ends. The CDR3 length is 14 residues. The V gene's germline CDR1 is SGHTS and CDR2 YDEGEE. This CDR3 is CASATDRNYNEQFF. CDR3 nucleotide sequence: TGTGCCAGCGCAACGGACAGAAACTACAATGAGCAGTTCTTC.

This chain joins TRBV6-2 or TRBV6-3 and TRBJ2-2, with a tentative D call TRBD1 (6 bases). The CDR3 loop spans 15 amino acids. The V end lost 3 bases, the J end lost 4 bases, and 12 bases lay between the germline ends. CDR1 is MNHEY, CDR2 SVGEGT, per germline. This CDR3 is CASSYPGALTGELFF. The DNA for the CDR3 is TGTGCCAGCAGTTATCCAGGGGCACTCACCGGGGAGCTGTTTTTT.

The rearrangement uses TRBV10-2 and TRBJ1-1; tentatively, D is TRBD1 (6 bases). The V gene's germline CDR1 is WSHSY and CDR2 SAAADI. The CDR3 has 14 residues. Trimming stripped 5 bases from V and 1 base from J, with 11 bases between. This chain's CDR3 is CASSWDNGNTEAFF. In DNA form, the CDR3 reads TGCGCCAGCAGTTGGGACAATGGGAACACTGAAGCTTTCTTT.

This chain joins TRBV9 and TRBJ2-1; a weak D match, TRBD1 (5 bases). Germline CDR1 SGDLS, CDR2 YYNGEE. The CDR3 length is 14 residues. Trimming pared 1 base from V and 5 bases from J, leaving 10 bases between. CDR3 bases: TGTGCCAGCAGCGTACAGGGTATGAACAATGAGCAGTTCTTC. Protein sequence: CASSVQGMNNEQFF.